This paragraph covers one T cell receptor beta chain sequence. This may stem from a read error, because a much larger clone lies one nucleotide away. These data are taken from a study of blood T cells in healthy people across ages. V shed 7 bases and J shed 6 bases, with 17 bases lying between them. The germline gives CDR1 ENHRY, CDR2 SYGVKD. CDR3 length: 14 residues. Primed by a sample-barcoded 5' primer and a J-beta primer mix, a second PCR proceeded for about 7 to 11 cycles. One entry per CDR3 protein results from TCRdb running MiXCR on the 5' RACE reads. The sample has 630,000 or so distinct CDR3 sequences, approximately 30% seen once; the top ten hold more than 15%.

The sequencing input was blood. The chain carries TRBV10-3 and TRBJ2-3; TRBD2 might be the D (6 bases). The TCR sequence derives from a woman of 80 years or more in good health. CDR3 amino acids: CAITRELWGDTQYF. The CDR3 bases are TGTGCCATCACCCGGGAGCTTTGGGGGGATACGCAGTATTTT.